What follows are 30 T cell receptor beta chains derived from one specimen sequenced in a study of blood T cell repertoires in COVID-19. The data were produced by immunoSEQ multiplex PCR, yet TCRdb's version contains in-frame clones alone and is incomplete. The repertoire holds roughly 180,000 clones, with around 87% as singletons. The material sequenced was peripheral blood. The receptor source for this set is a man younger than 30 with acute or convalescent COVID-19.

The chain combines TRBV4-1 with TRBJ1-5; tentatively, D is TRBD1 (5 bases). The CDR3 has 14 amino acids. V shed 0 bases and J shed 8 bases, with 11 bases lying between them. Germline V CDR1 and CDR2: MGHRA, YSYEKL. CDR3 region: CASSQDRGSEPQHF. CDR3 in DNA: TGCGCCAGCAGCCAAGATCGGGGGTCGGAGCCCCAGCATTTT.

This chain connects TRBV27 to TRBJ2-5, with 7 bases matching TRBD1. This CDR3 contains 13 residues. The germline gives CDR1 MNHEY, CDR2 SMNVEV (reference sequence). V shed 3 bases, J shed 2 bases, and the junction held 0 bases outside the gene matches. The CDR3 protein is CASSFRGQETQYF. For the CDR3, the DNA is TGTGCCAGCAGTTTCAGGGGGCAAGAGACCCAGTACTTC.

The rearrangement links TRBV2 to TRBJ2-7; 9 positions match TRBD1. The CDR3 is made up of 14 amino acids. Germline CDR1 reads SNHLY; CDR2 reads FYNNEI. Trimming cost V 5 bases and J 2 bases; bases outside gene matches: 4. The CDR3 region is CASSMNRGPYEQYV. The CDR3 region has the DNA TGTGCCAGCAGTATGAACAGGGGGCCCTACGAGCAGTACGTC.

This clone came up once. This rearrangement joins TRBV30 to TRBJ2-4, with D possibly TRBD2 on 6 matching bases. This CDR3 region has 17 residues. V was trimmed by 0 bases and J by 5 bases, leaving 20 bases between them. Germline V CDR1 and CDR2: GTSNPN, SVGIG (reference sequence). CDR3 DNA sequence: TGTGCCTGGAGTGTAGGGAGGACACGAAGAGTCGAAAACATTCAGTACTTC. This codes for CAWSVGRTRRVENIQYF. The complete variable domain, with remaining parts taken from reference TRBV30 and TRBJ2-4, reads SQTIHQWPATLVQPVGSPLSLECTVEGTSNPNLYWYRQAAGRGLQLLFYSVGIGQISSEVPQNLSASRPQDRQFILSSKKLLLSDSGFYLCAWSVGRTRRVENIQYFGAGTRLSVL.

V usage is TRBV12-3 or TRBV12-4 and J usage is TRBJ1-2; 8 nucleotides align to TRBD1. This CDR3 has 13 residues. V dropped 2 bases and J dropped 8; count of bases not matched to a gene: 4. The CDR3, as DNA: TGTGCCAGCAGTTTAATGACAGGGGACGGCTACACCTTC. This codes for CASSLMTGDGYTF.

This rearrangement joins TRBV9 to TRBJ2-1, with a possible D match to TRBD2 (6 bases). This CDR3 has 16 amino acids. Trimming pared 0 bases from V and 8 bases from J, leaving 18 bases between. Germline V lookup: CDR1 SGDLS, CDR2 YYNGEE. CDR3 in DNA: TGTGCCAGCAGCGTAGGCCTGGGACTCGCCACCCATGAGCAGTTCTTC. Encoded protein: CASSVGLGLATHEQFF.

V and J are TRBV7-9 and TRBJ2-2; possible D gene TRBD2, 6 bases. The germline V gene has CDR1 SEHNR and CDR2 FQNEAQ (reference sequence). With 1 base removed from V and 1 base from J, the gap between germline ends came to 10 bases. The CDR3 runs 16 residues. CDR3 sequence (DNA): TGTGCCAGCAGCTTAGTTCCGGGAGAGAACACCGGGGAGCTGTTTTTT. It codes for CASSLVPGENTGELFF.

The rearrangement links TRBV2 to TRBJ2-3, with D perhaps matching TRBD1 (6 bases). Trimming pared 7 bases from V and 0 bases from J, leaving 14 bases between. The V gene's germline CDR1 is SNHLY and CDR2 FYNNEI. The CDR3 is 15 residues long. The CDR3 here is CASNPTGLSTDTQYF. CDR3 nucleotide sequence: TGTGCCAGCAATCCGACAGGCCTGAGCACAGATACGCAGTATTTT.

V and J are TRBV11-2 and TRBJ1-2, with 7 positions matching TRBD1. The CDR3 is made up of 14 amino acids. The V and J ends lost 5 bases and 3 bases, in that order; junction bases with no gene match: 6. The germline V gene has CDR1 SGHAT and CDR2 FQNNGV. Written as DNA, the CDR3 is TGTGCCAGCAGCACGTACAGGGGCGACTATGGCTACACCTTC. Its translation is CASSTYRGDYGYTF.

The chain joins TRBV4-1 to TRBJ1-1, with TRBD1 as a possible D gene (5 bases). Trimming left V 0 bases short and J 8 bases short, with 16 bases between. Germline V gene lookup returns CDR1 MGHRA and CDR2 YSYEKL. This CDR3 has 15 amino acids. CDR3 in amino acids: CASSQDLQATREAFF. The CDR3 region has the DNA TGCGCCAGCAGCCAAGATCTACAGGCAACAAGGGAAGCTTTCTTT.

This clone was counted once. This rearrangement joins TRBV9 to TRBJ1-6; D might be TRBD1 (6 bases). Trimming removed 4 bases at V and 10 bases at J, with 18 bases between. CDR3 length: 15 amino acids. CDR1 is SGDLS and CDR2 is YYNGEE in the germline V gene. The DNA for the CDR3 is TGTGCCAGCAGCCCCGGGAACAGGGTCAGGTCACCCCTCCACTTT. Amino acid sequence: CASSPGNRVRSPLHF.

V is TRBV7-8 and J is TRBJ2-3, with TRBD2 matching 8 bases. CDR1 is SGHVS, CDR2 FQNEAQ, per germline. V shed 5 bases and J 4 bases; nucleotides not matched to a gene: 11. There are 16 residues in the CDR3. The CDR3 nucleotides read TGTGCCAGCAGCACAGGAGGACTAGCCCGGGCAGATACGCAGTATTTT. This translates into CASSTGGLARADTQYF. Filled out from reference TRBV7-8 and TRBJ2-3, the complete variable domain reads GAGVSQSPRYKVAKRGQDVALRCDPISGHVSLFWYQQALGQGPEFLTYFQNEAQLDKSGLPSDRFFAERPEGSVSTLKIQRTQQEDSAVYLCASSTGGLARADTQYFGPGTRLTVL.

The V call is TRBV2, the J call TRBJ1-5; 9 bases align to TRBD1. Unmatched junction bases numbered 3, after V lost 4 bases and J lost 5 bases. The CDR3 spans 14 residues. Germline CDR1 and CDR2: SNHLY and FYNNEI. CDR3 residues: CASSAGTGYQPQHF. CDR3 bases: TGTGCCAGCAGTGCCGGGACAGGGTATCAGCCCCAGCATTTT.

V usage is TRBV5-1 and J usage is TRBJ2-6, with a weak D call TRBD1 (6 bases). Between the trimmed V and J ends, which lost 4 bases and 2 bases, there was a span of 13 bases. This CDR3 is built from 16 residues. Germline V gene data show CDR1 as SGHRS and CDR2 as YFSETQ. The CDR3 region is CASSPTGTTGANVLTF. For the CDR3, the DNA is TGCGCCAGCAGCCCGACCGGGACAACTGGGGCCAACGTCCTGACTTTC.

This rearrangement joins TRBV3-1 (or the pseudogene TRBV3-2) to TRBJ2-5; 12 bases are shared with TRBD2. This CDR3 comprises 17 residues. Germline loops: CDR1 LGHDT, CDR2 YNNKEL (reference sequence). V lost 6 bases to trimming and J lost 0 bases; unmatched junction nucleotides: 8. This CDR3 is CASRPTSGGSYQETQYF. The CDR3, as DNA: TGTGCCAGCAGGCCGACTAGCGGGGGATCGTACCAAGAGACCCAGTACTTC.

The count of this clone is one. The chain has TRBV10-3 and TRBJ1-5, with D tentatively TRBD1 (5 bases). The CDR3 has 15 amino acids. The germline V gene has CDR1 ENHRY and CDR2 SYGVKD. Trimming removed 6 bases at V and 4 bases at J, with 16 bases between. CDR3 in amino acids: CAIRPGVDNNQPQHF. The CDR3 bases are TGTGCCATCAGACCGGGGGTCGACAATAATCAGCCCCAGCATTTT.

The chain combines TRBV5-8 with TRBJ2-7; TRBD1 is a possible D gene (6 bases). This CDR3 has 16 residues. V was cut by 1 base and J by 0 bases, with 14 bases left in between. The germline gives CDR1 SGHTS, CDR2 YDEGEE. CDR3 bases: TGTGCCAGCAGCTTGCAATGGCAGGGGAGCTCCTACGAGCAGTACTTC. Its protein is CASSLQWQGSSYEQYF.

This chain joins TRBV5-6 and TRBJ2-5, with 10 bases that match TRBD1. CDR3 length: 15 amino acids. The V gene end was trimmed by 3 bases and the J gene end by 5 bases; junction bases not matched to a gene: 7. The germline CDR1 and CDR2 sequences are SGHDT and YYEEEE. The CDR3 sequence is CASSSQGGQGETQYF. CDR3 DNA sequence: TGTGCCAGCAGCTCCCAGGGGGGACAGGGGGAGACCCAGTACTTC.

The chain employs TRBV6-4 and TRBJ1-1; possibly TRBD1 for D (5 bases). This CDR3 has 14 amino acids. Germline CDR1 and CDR2: MRHNA and SNTAGT. Trimming left V 7 bases short and J 5 bases short, with 17 bases between. CDR3 in amino acids: CASKQDSLTTEAFF. In DNA, the CDR3 is TGTGCCAGCAAACAAGACAGCCTAACAACTGAAGCTTTCTTT.

The chain uses TRBV5-1 and TRBJ2-6; no clear D gene. CDR1 SGHRS and CDR2 YFSETQ come from the germline V gene. This CDR3 comprises 16 residues. V was pared by 2 bases and J by 0 bases, with 9 bases between. The CDR3 bases are TGCGCCAGCAGCTTAAATATCGGCTCTGGGGCCAACGTCCTGACTTTC. The encoded protein is CASSLNIGSGANVLTF.

The rearrangement uses TRBV4-1 and TRBJ2-7; TRBD2 aligns across 7 bases. The junction had 7 bases not matched to a gene; V was cut back by 1 base and J by 4 bases. The CDR3 extends over 15 amino acids. Looked up from germline, CDR1 is MGHRA and CDR2 is YSYEKL. CDR3 bases: TGCGCCAGCAGCCAAGGTCCGGGGGGAGTATACGAGCAGTACGTC. This sequence encodes CASSQGPGGVYEQYV.

The J gene is TRBJ1-4, the V gene TRBV5-1, with unresolved D. V shed 4 bases and J shed 7 bases, with 11 bases lying between them. Germline V gene sequence: CDR1 SGHRS, CDR2 YFSETQ. The CDR3 totals 13 residues. The CDR3 region is CASSRGLGEKLFF. CDR3 DNA: TGCGCCAGCAGCAGAGGACTAGGTGAAAAACTGTTTTTT.

The rearrangement uses TRBV9 and TRBJ1-4, with 11 bases aligning to TRBD1. The V gene's germline CDR1 is SGDLS and CDR2 YYNGEE. The CDR3 covers 14 residues. V lost 4 bases to trimming and J lost 8 bases; unmatched junction nucleotides: 4. The DNA for the CDR3 is TGTGCCAGCAGCCCGGGACAGGGGGACGAAAAACTGTTTTTT. It translates to CASSPGQGDEKLFF.

The chain is built from TRBV19 and TRBJ2-1; TRBD2 matches 10 bases. The length of the CDR3 is 15 residues. Germline CDR1 and CDR2: LNHDA and SQIVND (reference sequence). V lost 3 bases to trimming and J lost 7 bases; unmatched junction nucleotides: 6. The CDR3, as DNA: TGTGCCAGTAGTATGTTAGCGGGGGGCATAAATGAGCAGTTCTTC. Amino acids: CASSMLAGGINEQFF. The variable domain in full, with the rest retrieved from reference TRBV19 and TRBJ2-1, is DGGITQSPKYLFRKEGQNVTLSCEQNLNHDAMYWYRQDPGQGLRLIYYSQIVNDFQKGDIAEGYSVSREKKESFPLTVTSAQKNPTAFYLCASSMLAGGINEQFFGPGTRLTVL.

The chain employs TRBV6-5 and TRBJ1-3, with a possible D match to TRBD1 (6 bases). The germline V and J ends were trimmed by 5 bases and 2 bases, with 10 bases remaining between them. The germline gives CDR1 MNHEY, CDR2 SVGAGI. CDR3 length equals 14 residues. The CDR3 region has the DNA TGTGCCAGCAGTAGACAGGTCCCTGGAAACACCATATATTTT. This translates into CASSRQVPGNTIYF.

For this clone: This same CDR3 is encoded by further DNA sequences in the sample. This chain links TRBV14 with TRBJ1-1; maybe TRBD1 (5 bases). The germline CDR1 and CDR2 sequences are SGHDN and FVKESK. Between the trimmed V and J ends, which lost 1 base and 0 bases, there was a span of 6 bases. The CDR3 spans 14 residues. The CDR3 coding sequence is TGTGCCAGCAGCCAAGCAGGGATGAACACTGAAGCTTTCTTT. Residues: CASSQAGMNTEAFF.

This clone was seen only once. The chain recombines TRBV5-4 with TRBJ1-1; D unclear. Trimming removed 3 bases from V and 4 bases from J, with 13 bases in between. Germline V gene data show CDR1 as SGHNT and CDR2 as YYREEE (reference sequence). This CDR3 is 14 amino acids long. In DNA form, the CDR3 reads TGTGCCAGCAGCTGGAGCCGGGGTAGCACTGAAGCTTTCTTT. Translation: CASSWSRGSTEAFF.

This clone was seen a handful of times. V and J are TRBV5-1 and TRBJ1-1; TRBD1 matches at 7 bases. Trimming removed 4 bases from V and 4 bases from J; junction bases left unmatched: 10. The CDR3 has 15 residues. Germline V gene sequence: CDR1 SGHRS, CDR2 YFSETQ. As DNA, the CDR3 is TGCGCCAGCAGCACCCACGAGGGGGCGGGCACTGAAGCTTTCTTT. It translates to CASSTHEGAGTEAFF.

The DNA for the CDR3 is TGTGCCAGCAGCTTGGCCGTGAGGGGAGGTGAACACGAGCAGTACTTC. As protein: CASSLAVRGGEHEQYF. V is TRBV5-8 and J is TRBJ2-7; possibly TRBD2 for D (6 bases). CDR3 size: 16 residues. Germline CDR1 reads SGHTS; CDR2 reads YDEGEE. With 0 bases removed from V and 5 bases from J, the gap between germline ends came to 18 bases.

CDR3 bases: TGTGCCAGCAGCTCTTATATAGATGGCTACACCTTC. This translates into CASSSYIDGYTF. The gene calls are TRBV7-2 and TRBJ1-2, with unresolved D. Germline V gene sequence: CDR1 SGHTA, CDR2 FQGNSA. The CDR3 length is 12 residues. V lost 4 bases and J lost 6, with 9 bases in between.